The 22 T cell receptor beta chains given below trace back to one sample, sequenced in a study of HIV-infected patients and healthy controls. Reverse transcription used around 540 ng RNA and constant-region primers for alpha and beta. Each of the alpha and beta chains got its own library through chain-specific third strand synthesis with indices. Using its own MiXCR run on the 5' RACE reads, TCRdb lists one record per CDR3 protein. The table records 15,000 to 20,000 distinct CDR3 sequences, roughly 9.5% of them present only once. No cell fractionation was done, so the repertoire covers all unsorted peripheral blood T cells. The sample was blood. The receptors here all came from an adult in good health.

There are many counts of this clonotype. The chain couples TRBV28 to TRBJ2-2, with 10 bases matching TRBD2. CDR1 is MDHEN, CDR2 SYDVKM, per germline. V gave up 7 bases and J gave up 10 bases; unmatched junction bases: 9. CDR3 length: 14 amino acids. CDR3 sequence (DNA): TGTGCCAGCATCGCTAGCGGGAGTTCAGTGGAGCTGTTTTTT. It codes for CASIASGSSVELFF.

This clonotype was seen ten or more times. This rearrangement joins TRBV11-2 to TRBJ2-1; 8 bases are a match to TRBD2. In germline, CDR1 is SGHAT, CDR2 FQNNGV. Unmatched junction bases numbered 4, after V lost 1 base and J lost 2 bases. The CDR3 covers 16 residues. The CDR3 coding sequence is TGTGCCAGCAGCTTAGTAGGCGGGAGGACCTACAATGAGCAGTTCTTC. Protein: CASSLVGGRTYNEQFF.

In its sample, this clonotype was seen many times. The chain has TRBV5-6 and TRBJ1-5, with no clear D. CDR1 and CDR2 from the germline V gene are SGHDT and YYEEEE. Trimming left V 0 bases short and J 4 bases short, with 5 bases between. The length of the CDR3 is 13 residues. CDR3 region: CASSLGANQPQHF. The DNA for the CDR3 is TGTGCCAGCAGCTTGGGAGCTAATCAGCCCCAGCATTTT.

This clonotype was observed at least ten times. The gene calls are TRBV19 and TRBJ2-7, with D unresolved. Trimming shortened V by 7 bases and J by 4 bases, and 20 bases separated the two germline ends. Looked up from germline, CDR1 is LNHDA and CDR2 is SQIVND (reference sequence). There are 15 residues in the CDR3. The CDR3 here is CASTPDGGGPYEQYF. The CDR3 DNA sequence: TGTGCCAGTACCCCGGACGGCGGCGGCCCGTACGAGCAGTACTTC.

This clonotype was detected ten times or more. The chain has TRBV5-4 and TRBJ1-2, with a tentative D call TRBD1 (5 bases). The CDR3 is 13 residues long. The ends were cut back, 2 bases at V and 4 bases at J, with 9 bases in the middle. The germline V gene has CDR1 SGHNT and CDR2 YYREEE (reference sequence). CDR3 in DNA: TGTGCCAGCAGCTTTGACAGTGGCTATGGCTACACCTTC. Encoded protein: CASSFDSGYGYTF. Supplemented by reference TRBV5-4 and TRBJ1-2, the full variable domain reads ETGVTQSPTHLIKTRGQQVTLRCSSQSGHNTVSWYQQALGQGPQFIFQYYREEENGRGNFPPRFSGLQFPNYSSELNVNALELDDSALYLCASSFDSGYGYTFGSGTRLTVV.

The sample holds many counts of this clonotype. The CDR3 DNA reads TGTGCCAGCAGCTTAGGGCGGTTGGGCACAGATACGCAGTATTTT. Protein: CASSLGRLGTDTQYF. V is TRBV11-1 and J is TRBJ2-3; D not certain. Trimming removed 1 base from V and 1 base from J, with 9 bases in between. Germline-derived CDR1 and CDR2 are SGHAT and FQDESV (reference sequence). CDR3 size: 15 residues.

This clonotype was detected only a few times. V usage is TRBV12-3 or TRBV12-4 and J usage is TRBJ2-1, with D tentatively TRBD2 (5 bases). V was clipped by 3 bases and J by 0 bases, with 9 bases between them. The CDR3 totals 15 residues. The CDR3 reads CASSFKRSSYNEQFF. DNA of the CDR3: TGTGCCAGCAGTTTCAAGCGGAGCTCCTACAATGAGCAGTTCTTC.

This clonotype has only a few counts. The chain joins TRBV30 to TRBJ2-3, with TRBD2 matching 7 bases. Per the germline V gene, CDR1 is GTSNPN and CDR2 is SVGIG (reference sequence). V shed 5 bases and J 2 bases; nucleotides not matched to a gene: 7. The CDR3 runs to 14 residues. CDR3 sequence (DNA): TGTGCCTGGGGCGCGGGGGTCGACACAGATACGCAGTATTTT. It encodes CAWGAGVDTDTQYF. Using reference TRBV30 and TRBJ2-3 for the parts outside the CDR3, the full variable domain is SQTIHQWPATLVQPVGSPLSLECTVEGTSNPNLYWYRQAAGRGLQLLFYSVGIGQISSEVPQNLSASRPQDRQFILSSKKLLLSDSGFYLCAWGAGVDTDTQYFGPGTRLTVL.

There are many counts of this clonotype. V usage is TRBV20-1 and J usage is TRBJ2-7; 10 bases agree with TRBD2. CDR1 DFQATT and CDR2 SNEGSKA come from the germline V gene (reference sequence). The length of the CDR3 is 14 residues. J was trimmed by 2 bases and V by 8 bases; bases with no gene match: 9. CDR3 coding DNA: TGCAGTCCAGCGGGGGGGGCGTCTGCCTACGAGCAGTACTTC. This codes for CSPAGGASAYEQYF.

This clonotype has at least ten counts. The rearrangement uses TRBV20-1 and TRBJ1-5, with D uncertain. Germline lookup yields CDR1 DFQATT and CDR2 SNEGSKA (reference sequence). Trimming stripped 3 bases from V and 8 bases from J, with 14 bases between. The CDR3 length is 13 residues. The CDR3: CSASGQVEEPQHF. In DNA, the CDR3 is TGCAGTGCTAGCGGGCAGGTAGAGGAGCCCCAGCATTTT.

This clonotype occurred many times. This chain joins TRBV10-3 and TRBJ2-3, with 9 bases lining up with TRBD1. J lost 4 bases, V lost 3 bases, and 5 bases had no gene match. CDR3 length: 15 amino acids. CDR1 is ENHRY, CDR2 SYGVKD, per germline. The DNA for the CDR3 is TGTGCCATCAGTGAACAGGGGGCTCTGCCAGATACGCAGTATTTT. Protein product: CAISEQGALPDTQYF.

This clonotype is categorized as medium-sized. The rearrangement links TRBV7-2 to TRBJ2-7, with D possibly being TRBD2 (5 bases). Between the trimmed V and J ends, which lost 3 bases and 5 bases, there was a span of 17 bases. Germline V gene lookup returns CDR1 SGHTA and CDR2 FQGNSA. This CDR3 spans 15 amino acids. Written as DNA, the CDR3 is TGTGCCAGCAGCTTTCGTTCCGGGATCGCTAACGAGCAGTACTTC. It yields the protein CASSFRSGIANEQYF.

By share of the sample, this clonotype is medium-sized (0.01 to 0.1%). The chain has TRBV28 and TRBJ2-7; D uncertain. In germline, CDR1 is MDHEN, CDR2 SYDVKM. The CDR3 runs to 16 residues. V was trimmed by 5 bases and J by 5 bases, leaving 22 bases between them. DNA of the CDR3: TGTGCCAGCAGTCCCATTACCCGGGCCCCTAAACACGAGCAGTACTTC. This translates into CASSPITRAPKHEQYF.

This clonotype was seen at least ten times. The J gene is TRBJ2-5, the V gene TRBV10-1; D not certain. Germline values: CDR1 WNHNN, CDR2 SYGVQD (reference sequence). V lost 4 bases and J lost 3, with 15 bases in between. The CDR3 extends over 15 amino acids. DNA of the CDR3: TGCGCCAGCAGTGCTGCTCGACTGGGTAAAGAGACCCAGTACTTC. Its translation is CASSAARLGKETQYF.

The chain carries TRBV19 and TRBJ1-5; 10 nucleotides agree with TRBD1. Germline V gene lookup returns CDR1 LNHDA and CDR2 SQIVND (reference sequence). Trimming removed 6 bases from V and 6 bases from J; junction bases left unmatched: 8. The CDR3 has 15 amino acids. CDR3 loop: CASRSPGQGFQPQHF. CDR3 nucleotide sequence: TGTGCCAGTAGGAGTCCGGGACAGGGGTTTCAGCCCCAGCATTTT.

This clonotype showed up many times. This chain connects TRBV28 to TRBJ1-5, with D possibly matching TRBD1 (6 bases). Germline assignment: CDR1 MDHEN and CDR2 SYDVKM. Trimming left V 5 bases short and J 1 base short, with 12 bases between. This CDR3 spans 15 amino acids. CDR3: CASSPTGGSNQPQHF. The CDR3 coding sequence is TGTGCCAGCAGTCCGACAGGAGGAAGCAATCAGCCCCAGCATTTT.

J is TRBJ1-5 and V is TRBV2; D gene unclear. Trimming cost V 3 bases and J 5 bases, with 32 bases left between them. Germline V gene data show CDR1 as SNHLY and CDR2 as FYNNEI. This CDR3 contains 21 residues. The CDR3 DNA sequence: TGTGCCAGCAGTGATTGGGTCAGTCCGAACCCCTTTAGCTACTATCATCAGCCCCAGCATTTT. It yields the protein CASSDWVSPNPFSYYHQPQHF.

By sample fraction, this clonotype is medium-sized (0.01 to 0.1%). This chain links TRBV6-6 with TRBJ2-1; D possibly matches TRBD1 or TRBD2 (6 bases each). The germline V and J ends were trimmed by 7 bases and 4 bases, with 14 bases remaining between them. The CDR3 runs 14 residues. CDR1 is MNHNY and CDR2 is SVGAGI in the germline V gene (reference sequence). CDR3 sequence reads: CASTLGGLYNEQFF. As DNA, the CDR3 is TGTGCCAGCACCCTAGGGGGACTTTACAATGAGCAGTTCTTC.

This clonotype was observed at least ten times. This chain connects TRBV20-1 to TRBJ1-1; 9 nucleotides match TRBD1. The V gene end was trimmed by 5 bases and the J gene end by 8 bases; junction bases not matched to a gene: 9. Germline V CDR1 and CDR2: DFQATT, SNEGSKA (reference sequence). The CDR3 is 13 amino acids. The CDR3 sequence: CSAQPGQGWEAFF. The CDR3 nucleotides read TGCAGTGCTCAACCGGGACAGGGTTGGGAAGCTTTCTTT.

The chain is built from TRBV20-1 and TRBJ2-7; perhaps TRBD2 as D (7 bases). The CDR3 is 12 amino acids. With 3 bases removed from V and 7 bases from J, the gap between germline ends came to 13 bases. Germline V gives CDR1 DFQATT, CDR2 SNEGSKA (reference sequence). CDR3 protein: CSASRGAGEQYF. CDR3 bases: TGCAGTGCTAGCCGGGGGGCGGGGGAGCAGTACTTC.

This clonotype was picked up a small number of times. For the CDR3, the DNA is TGTGCCAGCAGTGACAGGGAAGAGACCCAGTACTTC. This codes for CASSDREETQYF. This chain links TRBV6-5 with TRBJ2-5, with 7 bases aligning to TRBD1. V dropped 5 bases and J dropped 3; count of bases not matched to a gene: 0. CDR3 size: 12 residues. Germline V CDR1 and CDR2: MNHEY, SVGAGI.

The chain uses TRBV11-2 and TRBJ2-3; 7 positions match TRBD2. Germline lookup yields CDR1 SGHAT and CDR2 FQNNGV. This CDR3 has 14 amino acids. J was trimmed by 3 bases and V by 3 bases; bases with no gene match: 3. The CDR3 is CASSFGGRTDTQYF. For the CDR3, the DNA is TGTGCCAGCAGCTTTGGCGGGAGAACAGATACGCAGTATTTT.